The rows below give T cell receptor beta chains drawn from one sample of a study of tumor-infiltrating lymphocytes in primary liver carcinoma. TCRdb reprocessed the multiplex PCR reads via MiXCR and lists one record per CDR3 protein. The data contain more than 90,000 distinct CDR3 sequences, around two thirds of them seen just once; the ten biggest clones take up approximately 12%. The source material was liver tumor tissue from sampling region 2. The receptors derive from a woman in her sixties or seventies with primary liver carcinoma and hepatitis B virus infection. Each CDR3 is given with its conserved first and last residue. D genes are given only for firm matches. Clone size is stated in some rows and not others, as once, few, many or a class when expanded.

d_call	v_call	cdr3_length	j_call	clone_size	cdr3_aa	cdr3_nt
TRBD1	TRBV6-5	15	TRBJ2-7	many	CASSYRGTGPYEQYF	TGTGCCAGCAGTTATAGAGGGACAGGGCCCTACGAGCAGTACTTC
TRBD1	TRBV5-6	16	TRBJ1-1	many	CASSLDRGVGHTEAFF	TGTGCCAGCAGCTTGGACAGGGGAGTGGGGCACACTGAAGCTTTCTTT
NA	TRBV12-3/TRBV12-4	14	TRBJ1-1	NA	CASRRTGLNIEAFF	TGTGCTAGCAGGCGAACAGGGTTGAACATTGAAGCTTTCTTT
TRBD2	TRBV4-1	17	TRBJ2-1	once	CASSHSGLAETYDEQFF	TGCGCCAGCAGCCATTCAGGACTAGCGGAAACCTACGATGAGCAGTTCTTC
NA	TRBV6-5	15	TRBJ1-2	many	CASSYSLGGDGGYTF	TGTGCCAGCAGTTACTCTCTAGGGGGGGACGGCGGCTACACCTTC
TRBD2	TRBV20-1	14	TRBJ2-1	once	CSAKSLAGLNEQFF	TGCAGTGCTAAAAGTTTAGCGGGGCTGAATGAGCAGTTCTTC
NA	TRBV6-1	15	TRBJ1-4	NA	CASSEGGRGMKKLFF	TGTGCCAGCAGTGAAGGAGGGAGAGGGATGAAAAAACTGTTTTTT
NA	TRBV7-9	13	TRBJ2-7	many	CASSLGSSREQYF	TGTGCCAGCAGCTTAGGGTCTAGCCGCGAGCAGTACTTC
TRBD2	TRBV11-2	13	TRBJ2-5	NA	CASSYGLGETQYF	TGTGCCAGCAGCTACGGACTAGGTGAGACCCAGTACTTC
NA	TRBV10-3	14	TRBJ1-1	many	CAISSRRSDTEAFF	TGTGCCATCTCCAGCCGGCGTTCGGACACTGAAGCTTTCTTT
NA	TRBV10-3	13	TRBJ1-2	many	CAISDEGSYGYTF	TGTGCCATCAGTGATGAGGGGTCCTATGGCTACACCTTC
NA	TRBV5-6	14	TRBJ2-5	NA	CASSLYAKKETQLF	TGTGCCAGCAGCTTGTACGCCAAAAAAGAGACCCAGCTCTTC
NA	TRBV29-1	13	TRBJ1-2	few	CSDEPRTRKGYTF	TGCAGCGATGAGCCTCGGACGAGAAAAGGCTACACCTTC
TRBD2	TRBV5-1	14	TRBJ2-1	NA	CASSFSGSRNGQFF	TGCGCCAGCAGCTTTAGCGGGAGTCGCAATGGGCAGTTCTTC
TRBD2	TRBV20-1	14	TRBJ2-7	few	CSAPGTSRYYEQYF	TGCAGTGCTCCCGGGACTAGCAGATACTACGAGCAGTACTTC
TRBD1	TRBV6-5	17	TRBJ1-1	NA	CASSYLDRRRFDTEAFF	TGTGCCAGCAGTTACTTGGACAGGCGGCGGTTCGACACTGAAGCTTTCTTT
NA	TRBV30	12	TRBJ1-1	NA	CAWSRVGRNPFF	TGTGCCTGGAGTCGAGTCGGACGTAATCCTTTCTTT
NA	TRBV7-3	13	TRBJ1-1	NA	CASSTSNAAEAFF	TGTGCCAGCAGCACATCGAATGCGGCTGAAGCTTTCTTT
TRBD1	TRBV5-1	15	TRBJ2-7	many	CASSVEQGARYEQYF	TGCGCCAGCAGCGTCGAACAGGGGGCGAGGTACGAGCAGTACTTC
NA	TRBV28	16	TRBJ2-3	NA	CASSFLGSGFTDTQYF	TGTGCCAGCAGTTTTTTAGGAAGCGGGTTCACAGATACGCAGTATTTT
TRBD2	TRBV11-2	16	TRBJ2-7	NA	CACSFCGRTSGSEQYF	TGTGCCTGCAGCTTCTGCGGGAGGACCTCGGGAAGCGAGCAGTACTTC
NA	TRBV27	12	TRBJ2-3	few	CASSSYGDTQYF	TGTGCCAGCAGCTCATACGGTGATACGCAGTATTTT
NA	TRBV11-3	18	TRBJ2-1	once	CASSLGKGGRTGYNEQFF	TGTGCCAGCAGCTTAGGTAAAGGCGGGAGGACAGGCTACAATGAGCAGTTCTTC
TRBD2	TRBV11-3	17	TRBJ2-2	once	CASSLGRLAGSTGELLF	TGTGCCAGCAGCTTAGGCAGGCTAGCGGGAAGCACCGGGGAGCTGTTATTC
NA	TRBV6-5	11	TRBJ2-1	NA	CTSSSNRKQFF	TGTACTAGCAGTTCCAATCGGAAGCAGTTCTTC
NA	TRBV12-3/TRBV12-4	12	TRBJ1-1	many	CASTRRNTEAFF	TGTGCCAGCACCAGACGGAACACTGAAGCTTTCTTT
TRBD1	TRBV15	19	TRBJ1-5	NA	CATSSLGQGGGYSNQPQHF	TGTGCCACCAGCTCCCTGGGGCAGGGGGGGGGATATAGCAATCAGCCCCAGCATTTT
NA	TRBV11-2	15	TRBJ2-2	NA	CASSSRQEGTAELFF	TGTGCCAGCAGCTCCCGACAGGAAGGGACCGCGGAGCTGTTTTTT
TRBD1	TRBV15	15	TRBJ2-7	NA	CATSRGLGQAYEQYF	TGTGCCACCAGCAGAGGGCTGGGACAGGCCTACGAGCAGTACTTC
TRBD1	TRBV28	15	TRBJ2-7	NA	CASMSRGSLVYEQYF	TGTGCCAGCATGAGCAGGGGGTCGTTGGTTTACGAGCAGTACTTC
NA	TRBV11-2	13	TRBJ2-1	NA	CASSILQCNEQFF	TGTGCCAGCAGCATATTGCAGTGTAATGAGCAGTTCTTC
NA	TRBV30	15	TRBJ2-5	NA	CAWSQGWGARETQYF	TGTGCCTGGAGTCAGGGCTGGGGGGCGAGGGAGACCCAGTACTTC
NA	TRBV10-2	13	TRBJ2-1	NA	CASSDKGNNEQFF	TGTGCCAGCAGTGACAAGGGAAACAATGAGCAGTTCTTC
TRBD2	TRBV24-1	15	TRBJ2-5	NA	CATSDPQGGQETQYF	TGTGCCACCAGTGATCCCCAGGGAGGGCAAGAGACCCAGTACTTC
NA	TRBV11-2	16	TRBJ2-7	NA	CASSSFGGSSAYEQYF	TGTGCCAGCAGCTCCTTTGGGGGATCCAGCGCCTACGAGCAGTACTTC
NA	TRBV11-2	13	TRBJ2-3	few	CASSLERGDTHYF	TGTGCCAGCAGCTTAGAGCGGGGAGATACGCACTATTTT
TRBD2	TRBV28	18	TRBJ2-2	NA	CAISSQTSETENTGELFF	TGTGCCATCAGTTCCCAGACTAGCGAAACTGAGAACACCGGGGAGCTGTTTTTT
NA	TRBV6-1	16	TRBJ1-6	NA	CASIERAWGSNSSLHF	TGTGCCAGCATTGAAAGGGCCTGGGGTAGCAATTCATCCCTCCACTTT
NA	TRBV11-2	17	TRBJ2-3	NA	CDGSLGGLTYTSDTQYF	TGTGACGGCAGCTTAGGGGGACTAACGTACACGTCAGATACGCAATATTTT
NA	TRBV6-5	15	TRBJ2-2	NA	CASRLSGTNTRELLF	TGTGCCAGCAGACTATCAGGGACGAACACCCGGGAGCTGCTTTTT
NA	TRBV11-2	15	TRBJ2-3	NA	CASSFVLGRTDTLYF	TGTGCCAGCAGCTTCGTTCTAGGACGCACAGATACGCTGTATTTT
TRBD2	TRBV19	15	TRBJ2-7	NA	CASSKVAGGHYEQYF	TGTGCCAGTAGTAAAGTAGCGGGAGGTCACTACGAGCAGTACTTC
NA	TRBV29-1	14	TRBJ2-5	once	CSIYPPANQETQYF	TGCAGCATCTACCCCCCAGCGAACCAAGAGACCCAGTACTTC
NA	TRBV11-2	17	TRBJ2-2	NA	CVSSPVGRGLVIGELSF	TGTGTCAGCAGCCCAGTAGGCAGGGGACTTGTCATCGGGGAGCTGTCTTTT
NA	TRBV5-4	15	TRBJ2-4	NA	CASRPPASDKSIQYF	TGTGCCAGCAGACCCCCGGCAAGCGACAAAAGCATTCAGTACTTC
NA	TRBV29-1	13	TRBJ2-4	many	CSVEAPGKNIQYF	TGCAGCGTTGAAGCTCCCGGTAAAAACATTCAGTACTTC
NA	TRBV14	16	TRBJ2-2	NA	CASSQKLTANTGDLYF	TGTGCCAGCAGCCAAAAACTTACAGCGAACACCGGGGACCTGTATTTT
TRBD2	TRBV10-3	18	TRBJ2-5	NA	CAIIGPPGLAALGGTQYF	TGTGCCATCATTGGGCCCCCGGGACTAGCGGCCCTGGGAGGGACCCAGTACTTC
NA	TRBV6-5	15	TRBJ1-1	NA	CANIPTPISNTEAFF	TGTGCCAACATCCCGACACCTATATCGAACACTGAAGCTTTCTTT
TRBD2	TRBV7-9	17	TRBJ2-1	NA	CASSLRNLLAGYNEQFF	TGTGCCAGCAGCCTCCGAAATTTACTAGCGGGGTACAATGAGCAGTTCTTC
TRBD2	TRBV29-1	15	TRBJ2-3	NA	CSVNSGGTNLYTQYF	TGCAGCGTTAACTCGGGGGGGACTAACCTCTATACACAGTATTTT
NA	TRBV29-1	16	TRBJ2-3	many	CSVGGSGRIHTDTQYF	TGCAGCGTTGGGGGATCTGGGCGGATCCACACAGATACGCAGTATTTT